Each of the 24 T cell receptor beta chains below was sequenced from the same sample in a study of a mutant IDH1 vaccine in newly diagnosed glioma. The time point: baseline, week 1 (first vaccination visit). Treatment specified: pre-vaccination baseline after standard-of-care therapy. Method: immunoSEQ multiplex PCR; TCRdb's copy keeps in-frame clones and lacks some. The data show tens of thousands of clones, with less than 90% seen just once and 4% to 5.5% held by the top ten. The input for sequencing was PBMCs, taken from a glioma patient treated with radiotherapy, temozolomide or both. The receptors come from a woman between 40 and 55 years old with glioma.

The rearrangement links TRBV5-5 to TRBJ1-2; possible D gene TRBD1, 6 bases. V was clipped by 2 bases and J by 0 bases, with 11 bases between them. There are 15 residues in the CDR3. In germline, CDR1 is SGHKS, CDR2 YYEKEE (reference sequence). The CDR3 nucleotides read TGTGCCAGCAGCTTCCAGACAGGAGCTAACTATGGCTACACCTTC. Its protein is CASSFQTGANYGYTF.

The chain couples TRBV18 to TRBJ2-7, with D possibly TRBD2 on 6 matching bases. Trimming pared 0 bases from V and 0 bases from J, leaving 21 bases between. This CDR3 comprises 19 residues. CDR1 is KGHSH, CDR2 LQKENI, per germline. Here the CDR3 reads CASSPPGLAGGIPSYEQYF. The CDR3 nucleotides read TGTGCCAGCTCACCACCGGGGTTAGCTGGCGGGATCCCCTCCTACGAGCAGTACTTC.

The chain carries TRBV4-1 and TRBJ1-2; D uncertain. The germline gives CDR1 MGHRA, CDR2 YSYEKL. This CDR3 comprises 17 residues. The germline V and J ends were trimmed by 4 bases and 2 bases, with 20 bases remaining between them. CDR3 residues: CASSLRPEELRNYGYTF. The CDR3 coding sequence is TGCGCCAGCAGCCTGCGGCCAGAGGAGTTAAGGAACTATGGCTACACCTTC.

V gene TRBV2 combines with J gene TRBJ2-3; 12 bases are shared with TRBD2. This CDR3 is 16 amino acids long. J gave up 4 bases and V 2 bases, and 4 bases lay outside the gene matches. Germline loops: CDR1 SNHLY, CDR2 FYNNEI. The CDR3 region is CASSESLAGGADTQYF. The DNA of the CDR3 is TGTGCCAGCAGTGAATCCCTAGCGGGAGGGGCAGATACGCAGTATTTT.

This chain links TRBV10-3 with TRBJ1-1; TRBD1 matches at 7 bases. The CDR3 loop spans 13 amino acids. V was pared by 4 bases and J by 4 bases, with 3 bases of the junction left unmatched. Germline V gene sequence: CDR1 ENHRY, CDR2 SYGVKD. In DNA form, the CDR3 reads TGTGCCATCAGTGGACAGGGAGTCACTGAAGCTTTCTTT. Protein: CAISGQGVTEAFF.

The V gene is TRBV5-1, the J gene TRBJ2-1; D may be TRBD2 (6 bases). Between the trimmed V and J ends, which lost 2 bases and 3 bases, there was a span of 9 bases. Germline CDR1 reads SGHRS; CDR2 reads YFSETQ. The CDR3 has 14 residues. The CDR3: CASSFLSGYNEQFF. CDR3 bases: TGCGCCAGCAGCTTTCTTAGCGGCTACAATGAGCAGTTCTTC. Together with reference TRBV5-1 and TRBJ2-1, the CDR3 gives the full variable domain: KAGVTQTPRYLIKTRGQQVTLSCSPISGHRSVSWYQQTPGQGLQFLFEYFSETQRNKGNFPGRFSGRQFSNSRSEMNVSTLELGDSALYLCASSFLSGYNEQFFGPGTRLTVL.

The chain carries TRBV7-2 and TRBJ1-5; 8 bases agree with TRBD1. Germline V gene sequence: CDR1 SGHTA, CDR2 FQGNSA. V dropped 4 bases and J dropped 15; count of bases not matched to a gene: 17. The CDR3 extends over 15 amino acids. CDR3 DNA sequence: TGTGCCAGCAGCTCGTTGGGGCAGGGGGCGGCACAGCGGCATTTT. Translation gives CASSSLGQGAAQRHF.

This chain joins TRBV6-4 and TRBJ2-7, with 9 bases aligning to TRBD1. V was pared by 0 bases and J by 12 bases, with 9 bases of the junction left unmatched. The CDR3 spans 14 residues. The germline gives CDR1 MRHNA, CDR2 SNTAGT. CDR3 sequence reads: CASSDSGGQGSWYF. The CDR3 nucleotides are TGTGCCAGCAGTGACTCAGGGGGACAGGGATCCTGGTACTTC.

With respect to this clone: Its ends do not fully match the called genes, so a read error is possible. This sequence joins TRBV6-1 and TRBJ1-2; maybe TRBD1 (5 bases). Germline values: CDR1 MNHNS, CDR2 SASEGT. This CDR3 contains 14 residues. CDR3 protein: CASNERGLYYGYTF. The CDR3 coding sequence is TGTGCCAGCAATGAAAGGGGCCTGTACTATGGCTACACCTTC.

V is TRBV9 and J is TRBJ1-2; no definite D call. CDR1 SGDLS and CDR2 YYNGEE come from the germline V gene. The CDR3 sequence is 14 residues long. V was pared by 4 bases and J by 7 bases, with 17 bases between. The CDR3 region is CASSPRHLSSGYTF. CDR3 DNA sequence: TGTGCCAGCAGCCCAAGGCATCTTAGCAGTGGCTACACCTTC.

This chain connects TRBV11-2 to TRBJ2-7, with 14 nucleotides matching TRBD2. This CDR3 has 16 amino acids. J lost 5 bases, V lost 1 base, and 4 bases had no gene match. CDR1 is SGHAT and CDR2 is FQNNGV in the germline V gene. The CDR3 reads CASSLGLAGGPHEQYF. The CDR3 coding sequence is TGTGCCAGCAGCTTAGGACTAGCGGGAGGGCCACACGAGCAGTACTTC.

The gene calls are TRBV13 and TRBJ1-2; no reliable D call. There are 13 residues in the CDR3. Germline V gene sequence: CDR1 PRHDT, CDR2 FYEKMQ (reference sequence). The V end was cut by 4 bases, the J end by 3 bases, with 9 bases between. The CDR3 coding sequence is TGTGCCAGCAGCTCAAATTCTCACTATGGCTACACCTTC. It encodes CASSSNSHYGYTF.

V and J are TRBV7-8 and TRBJ2-1, with D perhaps assigned TRBD1 or TRBD2 (5 bases each). Trimming pared 4 bases from V and 6 bases from J, leaving 10 bases between. The CDR3 runs to 13 residues. CDR1 and CDR2 from the germline V gene are SGHVS and FQNEAQ. CDR3 nucleotide sequence: TGTGCCAGCAGCTCCGGGGCCTTCAATGAGCAGTTCTTC. Translating it yields CASSSGAFNEQFF.

The chain is built from TRBV10-1 and TRBJ1-2; no firm D call. Deletions cut 4 bases from V and 4 bases from J, with 16 bases between. Germline loops: CDR1 WNHNN, CDR2 SYGVQD (reference sequence). The CDR3 contains 15 residues. CDR3 in amino acids: CASSGSEGTSYGYTF. The CDR3 DNA sequence: TGCGCCAGCAGTGGAAGCGAAGGCACCTCCTATGGCTACACCTTC.

The V and J genes are TRBV5-1 and TRBJ2-1; possibly TRBD1 or TRBD2 for D (6 bases each). The germline V gene encodes CDR1 SGHRS and CDR2 YFSETQ. V dropped 0 bases and J dropped 7 bases, with 17 bases sitting between them. This CDR3 contains 16 residues. The CDR3 region has the DNA TGCGCCAGCAGCTTGGCCGCTAGCGTGAGGGGGAATGAGCAGTTCTTC. It is translated as CASSLAASVRGNEQFF.

This chain joins TRBV18 and TRBJ1-1, with D tentatively TRBD1 (6 bases). The CDR3 sequence is 14 residues long. The V and J ends lost 4 bases and 1 base respectively, with 10 bases between them. Germline V gives CDR1 KGHSH, CDR2 LQKENI. CDR3 residues: CASSRQAPNTEAFF. CDR3 bases: TGTGCCAGCTCACGACAGGCCCCGAACACTGAAGCTTTCTTT. The variable domain in full, with the rest retrieved from reference TRBV18 and TRBJ1-1, is NAGVMQNPRHLVRRRGQEARLRCSPMKGHSHVYWYRQLPEEGLKFMVYLQKENIIDESGMPKERFSAEFPKEGPSILRIQQVVRGDSAAYFCASSRQAPNTEAFFGQGTRLTVV.

The rearrangement links TRBV10-3 to TRBJ1-5, with D perhaps matching TRBD1 (5 bases). V lost 6 bases and J lost 2, with 14 bases in between. Germline V gene lookup returns CDR1 ENHRY and CDR2 SYGVKD. The CDR3 spans 15 residues. The CDR3 protein is CAISPGAYGNQPQHF. The DNA for the CDR3 is TGTGCCATCAGCCCTGGGGCGTATGGCAATCAGCCCCAGCATTTT.

The chain has TRBV7-9 and TRBJ1-2; D not certain. V was clipped by 1 base and J by 5 bases, with 2 bases between them. The CDR3 extends over 11 amino acids. The V gene's germline CDR1 is SEHNR and CDR2 FQNEAQ (reference sequence). CDR3 sequence reads: CASSLEYGYTF. The CDR3, as DNA: TGTGCCAGCAGCTTAGAGTATGGCTACACCTTC.

On this clone itself: The same CDR3 is also encoded by other DNA sequences in this sample. The chain uses TRBV20-1 and TRBJ1-1; D is unresolved. V was cut by 3 bases and J by 5 bases, with 7 bases left in between. CDR3 length: 11 residues. Germline V gives CDR1 DFQATT, CDR2 SNEGSKA (reference sequence). The CDR3 reads CSASRGTEAFF. For the CDR3, the DNA is TGCAGTGCTAGTCGCGGGACTGAAGCTTTCTTT.

The chain uses TRBV5-4 and TRBJ2-3; 11 bases match TRBD1. Unmatched junction bases numbered 7, after V lost 4 bases and J lost 3 bases. Germline-derived CDR1 and CDR2 are SGHNT and YYREEE (reference sequence). The CDR3 totals 16 residues. The CDR3 region has the DNA TGTGCCAGCAGCCTGGACAGGGGGCATGGGACAGATACGCAGTATTTT. Translating it yields CASSLDRGHGTDTQYF.

The gene calls are TRBV5-6 and TRBJ1-1; no definite D call. Germline assignment: CDR1 SGHDT and CDR2 YYEEEE. V gave up 3 bases and J gave up 0 bases, with 12 bases separating them. This CDR3 is built from 15 residues. The DNA for the CDR3 is TGTGCCAGCAGCTCCCAGCCCCGTCTGAACACTGAAGCTTTCTTT. As protein: CASSSQPRLNTEAFF.

This chain joins TRBV6-5 and TRBJ2-3, with D perhaps matching TRBD1 (5 bases). The V gene's germline CDR1 is MNHEY and CDR2 SVGAGI. CDR3 size: 13 residues. Trimming left V 4 bases short and J 4 bases short, with 9 bases between. The CDR3 nucleotides read TGTGCCAGCAGTTCGACAGCCCCAGATACGCAGTATTTT. Translation gives CASSSTAPDTQYF.

This clone came up once. The V call is TRBV10-3, the J call TRBJ2-5; TRBD2 is a possible D gene (5 bases). The ends were cut back, 4 bases at V and 4 bases at J, with 13 bases in the middle. Germline V gene lookup returns CDR1 ENHRY and CDR2 SYGVKD. CDR3 length equals 14 residues. The CDR3 sequence: CAISGGGSGETQYF. In DNA, the CDR3 is TGTGCCATCAGTGGCGGCGGCAGCGGAGAGACCCAGTACTTC.

The J gene is TRBJ2-2, the V gene TRBV29-1; tentatively, D is TRBD2 (5 bases). Between the trimmed V and J ends, which lost 1 base and 6 bases, there was a span of 9 bases. Germline lookup yields CDR1 SQVTM and CDR2 ANQGSEA. This CDR3 spans 13 amino acids. The CDR3 DNA sequence: TGCAGCGTTGAAGTCCGGGGAGCCGGGGAGCTGTTTTTT. Its translation: CSVEVRGAGELFF.